These 8 T cell receptor beta chains originate from one sample sequenced in a study of vaccination and CD4 T cells after COVID-19. For these receptors, no antigen is known. The sample's treatment: roughly 10-day PBMC culture with coronavirus spike peptide pools or control peptides (ViraFEST assay). Sequence data for DNA of cultured CD4+ T cells were generated by the Oncomine TCR Beta short-read assay. TCRdb analysed the PCR reads with MiXCR anew, one entry per CDR3 protein. The sample holds about 19,000 distinct CDR3 sequences; just over 55% are singletons and the top ten take 10%. The sample consisted of CD4+ T cells from blood, cultured in vitro. The receptors derive from a human donor who had recovered from COVID-19.

This chain links TRBV6-5 with TRBJ2-3; D may be TRBD1 (6 bases). The germline gives CDR1 MNHEY, CDR2 SVGAGI. The CDR3 extends over 16 amino acids. Trimming took off 0 bases at V and 0 bases at J, with 10 bases between the two ends. CDR3 sequence: CASSYSWGPSTDTQYF. For the CDR3, the DNA is TGTGCCAGCAGTTACTCGTGGGGGCCTAGCACAGATACGCAGTATTTT.

This chain uses TRBV7-2 with TRBJ2-7; TRBD1 or TRBD2 may be the D gene (5 bases each). This CDR3 is 14 amino acids long. V was cut by 5 bases and J by 7 bases, with 18 bases left in between. Germline assignment: CDR1 SGHTA and CDR2 FQGNSA. CDR3 bases: TGTGCCAGCAGCGTACACCGGGGCCGTGGGGAGCAGTACTTC. It encodes CASSVHRGRGEQYF.

This chain joins TRBV10-3 and TRBJ2-7; no reliable D call. Trimming removed 0 bases from V and 5 bases from J, with 8 bases in between. The CDR3 runs 13 residues. In germline, CDR1 is ENHRY, CDR2 SYGVKD. The chain's CDR3 is CAISESPVHEQYF. The DNA for the CDR3 is TGTGCCATCAGTGAGTCGCCGGTCCACGAGCAGTACTTC.

The chain combines TRBV18 with TRBJ1-2; maybe TRBD1 (5 bases). The germline V and J ends were trimmed by 1 base and 4 bases, with 10 bases remaining between them. The germline gives CDR1 KGHSH, CDR2 LQKENI. This CDR3 is built from 14 residues. The CDR3 loop is CASSPQGLGYGYTF. In DNA, the CDR3 is TGTGCCAGCTCACCACAGGGGCTCGGCTATGGCTACACCTTC. Supplemented by reference TRBV18 and TRBJ1-2, the full variable domain reads NAGVMQNPRHLVRRRGQEARLRCSPMKGHSHVYWYRQLPEEGLKFMVYLQKENIIDESGMPKERFSAEFPKEGPSILRIQQVVRGDSAAYFCASSPQGLGYGYTFGSGTRLTVV.

This clonotype came up a few times. The chain has TRBV7-2 and TRBJ1-1; D not certain. This CDR3 has 13 residues. Germline V gene data show CDR1 as SGHTA and CDR2 as FQGNSA. The V end lost 1 base, the J end lost 5 bases, and 8 bases lay between the germline ends. The CDR3 loop is CASSLVVETEAFF. Here the CDR3 DNA reads TGTGCCAGCAGCTTAGTCGTGGAGACTGAAGCTTTCTTT.

The chain combines TRBV6-1 with TRBJ2-7; D remains unclear. Germline CDR1 is MNHNS and CDR2 is SASEGT. The CDR3 extends over 13 amino acids. Trimming cost V 3 bases and J 4 bases, with 10 bases left between them. CDR3 loop: CASSDLLSYEQYF. DNA of the CDR3: TGTGCCAGCAGTGACTTACTTTCTTACGAGCAGTACTTC.

This chain links TRBV20-1 with TRBJ2-1, with 8 bases fitting TRBD1. The junction had 10 bases not matched to a gene; V was cut back by 5 bases and J by 4 bases. The CDR3 is 15 amino acids. The germline V gene has CDR1 DFQATT and CDR2 SNEGSKA (reference sequence). DNA of the CDR3: TGCAGTGCTGTCAACCGGGACAGGAATTACAATGAGCAGTTCTTC. This gives the protein CSAVNRDRNYNEQFF.

The chain joins TRBV7-8 to TRBJ1-1; D possibly corresponds to TRBD1 (5 bases). V was shortened by 1 base and J by 0 bases, with 12 bases between the two germline ends. This CDR3 region has 16 residues. CDR1 and CDR2 (germline): SGHVS, FQNEAQ. This CDR3 reads CASSLDAGGMNTEAFF. CDR3 bases: TGTGCCAGCAGCTTAGATGCCGGGGGGATGAACACTGAAGCTTTCTTT.